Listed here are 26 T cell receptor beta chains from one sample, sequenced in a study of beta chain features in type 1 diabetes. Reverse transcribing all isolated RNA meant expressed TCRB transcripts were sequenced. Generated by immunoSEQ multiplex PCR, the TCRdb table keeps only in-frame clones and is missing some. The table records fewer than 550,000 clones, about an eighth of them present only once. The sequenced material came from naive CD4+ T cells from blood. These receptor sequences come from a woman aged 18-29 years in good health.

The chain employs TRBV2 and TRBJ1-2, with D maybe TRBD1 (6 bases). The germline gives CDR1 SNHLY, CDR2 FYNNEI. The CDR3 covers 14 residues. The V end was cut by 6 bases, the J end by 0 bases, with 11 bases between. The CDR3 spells CASRSRTANYGYTF. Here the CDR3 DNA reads TGTGCCAGCAGGAGCCGGACAGCTAACTATGGCTACACCTTC.

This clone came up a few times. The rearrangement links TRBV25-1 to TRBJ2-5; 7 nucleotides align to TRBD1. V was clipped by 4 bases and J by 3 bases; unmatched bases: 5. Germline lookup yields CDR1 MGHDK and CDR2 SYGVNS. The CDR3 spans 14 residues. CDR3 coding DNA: TGTGCCAGCAGTGCGAATACAGGGGAAGAGACCCAGTACTTC. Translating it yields CASSANTGEETQYF.

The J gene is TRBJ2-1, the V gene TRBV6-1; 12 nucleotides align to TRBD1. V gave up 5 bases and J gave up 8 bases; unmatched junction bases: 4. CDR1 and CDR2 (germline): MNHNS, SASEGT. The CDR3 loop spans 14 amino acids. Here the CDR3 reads CASSRDRGLYEQFF. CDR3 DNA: TGTGCCAGCAGTCGGGACAGGGGGCTGTATGAGCAGTTCTTC.

The DNA for the CDR3 is TGTGCCAGCAGCGCTACAGGGGGAGTTAATTCACCCCTCCACTTT. Amino acids: CASSATGGVNSPLHF. This chain links TRBV7-9 with TRBJ1-6; 8 bases agree with TRBD1. CDR1 SEHNR and CDR2 FQNEAQ come from the germline V gene (reference sequence). This CDR3 has 15 residues. J gave up 6 bases and V 5 bases, and 6 bases lay outside the gene matches.

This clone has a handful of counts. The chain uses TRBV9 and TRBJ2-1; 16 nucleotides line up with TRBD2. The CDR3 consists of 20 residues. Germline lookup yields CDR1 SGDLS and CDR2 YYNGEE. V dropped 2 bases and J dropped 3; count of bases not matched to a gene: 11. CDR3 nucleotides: TGTGCCAGCAGCGTCCCTCCGGGACTAGCGGGAGGGCCTATCTACAATGAGCAGTTCTTC. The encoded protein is CASSVPPGLAGGPIYNEQFF.

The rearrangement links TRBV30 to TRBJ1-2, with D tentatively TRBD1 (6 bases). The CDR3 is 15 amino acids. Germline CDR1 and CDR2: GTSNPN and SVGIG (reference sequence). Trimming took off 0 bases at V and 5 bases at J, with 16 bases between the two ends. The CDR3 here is CAWSVHYREYYGYTF. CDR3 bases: TGTGCCTGGAGTGTACACTACAGGGAGTATTATGGCTACACCTTC.

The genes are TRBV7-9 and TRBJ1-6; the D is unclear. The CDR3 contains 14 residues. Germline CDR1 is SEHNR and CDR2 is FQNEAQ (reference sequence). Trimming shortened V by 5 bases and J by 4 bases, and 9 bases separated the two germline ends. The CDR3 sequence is CASSLGSYNSPLHF. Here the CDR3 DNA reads TGTGCCAGCAGCCTCGGCTCTTATAATTCACCCCTCCACTTT.

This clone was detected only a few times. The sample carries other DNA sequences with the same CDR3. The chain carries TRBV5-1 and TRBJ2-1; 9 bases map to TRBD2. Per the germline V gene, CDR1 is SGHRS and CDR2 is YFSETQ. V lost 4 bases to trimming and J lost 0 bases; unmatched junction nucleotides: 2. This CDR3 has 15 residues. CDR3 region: CASSLAGISYNEQFF. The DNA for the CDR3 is TGCGCCAGCAGCCTAGCGGGGATCTCCTACAATGAGCAGTTCTTC.

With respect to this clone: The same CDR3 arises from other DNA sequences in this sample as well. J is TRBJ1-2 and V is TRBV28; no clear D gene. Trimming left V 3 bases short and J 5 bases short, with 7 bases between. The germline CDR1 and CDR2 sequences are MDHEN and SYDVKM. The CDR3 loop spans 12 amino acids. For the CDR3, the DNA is TGTGCCAGCAGTTTGAACCTTTATGGCTACACCTTC. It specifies CASSLNLYGYTF.

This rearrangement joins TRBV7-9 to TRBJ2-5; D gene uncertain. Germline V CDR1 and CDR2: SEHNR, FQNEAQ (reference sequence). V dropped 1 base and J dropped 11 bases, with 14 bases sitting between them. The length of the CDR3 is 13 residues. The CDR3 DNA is TGTGCCAGCAGCTTAGGACTCTGGCAAGAGCAGTACTTC. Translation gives CASSLGLWQEQYF.

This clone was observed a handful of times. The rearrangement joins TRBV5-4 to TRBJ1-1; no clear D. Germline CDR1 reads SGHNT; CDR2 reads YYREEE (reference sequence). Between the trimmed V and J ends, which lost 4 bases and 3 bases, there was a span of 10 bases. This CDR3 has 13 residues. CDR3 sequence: CASSLPAYTEAFF. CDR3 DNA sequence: TGTGCCAGCAGCCTCCCAGCGTACACTGAAGCTTTCTTT.

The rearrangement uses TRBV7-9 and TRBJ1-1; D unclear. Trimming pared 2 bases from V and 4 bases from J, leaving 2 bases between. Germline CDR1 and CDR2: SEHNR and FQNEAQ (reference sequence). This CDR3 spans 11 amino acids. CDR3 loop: CASSLFTEAFF. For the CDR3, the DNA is TGTGCCAGCAGCTTATTCACTGAAGCTTTCTTT.

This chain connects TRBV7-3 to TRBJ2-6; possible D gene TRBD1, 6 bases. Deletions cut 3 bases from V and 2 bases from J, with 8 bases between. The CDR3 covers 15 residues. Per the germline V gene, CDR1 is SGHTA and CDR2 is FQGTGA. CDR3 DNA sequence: TGTGCCAGCAGCTTTAACAGGGCTGGGGCCAACGTCCTGACTTTC. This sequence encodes CASSFNRAGANVLTF. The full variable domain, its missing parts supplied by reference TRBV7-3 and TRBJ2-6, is GAGVSQTPSNKVTEKGKYVELRCDPISGHTALYWYRQSLGQGPEFLIYFQGTGAADDSGLPNDRFFAVRPEGSVSTLKIQRTERGDSAVYLCASSFNRAGANVLTFGAGSRLTVL.

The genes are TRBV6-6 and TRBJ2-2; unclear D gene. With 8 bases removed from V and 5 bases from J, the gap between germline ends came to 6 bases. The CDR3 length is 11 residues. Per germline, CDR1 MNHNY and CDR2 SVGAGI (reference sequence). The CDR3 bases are TGTGCCAGCCGGTATACCGGGGAGCTGTTTTTT. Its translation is CASRYTGELFF.

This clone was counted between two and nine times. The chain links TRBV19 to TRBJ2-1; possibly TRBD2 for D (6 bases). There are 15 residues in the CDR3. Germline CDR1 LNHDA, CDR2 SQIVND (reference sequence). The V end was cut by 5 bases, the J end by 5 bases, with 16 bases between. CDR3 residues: CASSRGGAPDNEQFF. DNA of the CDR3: TGTGCCAGTAGTCGAGGAGGGGCGCCGGACAATGAGCAGTTCTTC.

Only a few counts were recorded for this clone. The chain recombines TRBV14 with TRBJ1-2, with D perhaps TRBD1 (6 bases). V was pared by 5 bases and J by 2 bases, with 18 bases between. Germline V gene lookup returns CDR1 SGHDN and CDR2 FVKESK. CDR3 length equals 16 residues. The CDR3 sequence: CASSAQTGTLNYGYTF. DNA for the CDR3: TGTGCCAGCAGCGCTCAAACAGGGACCCTCAACTATGGCTACACCTTC.

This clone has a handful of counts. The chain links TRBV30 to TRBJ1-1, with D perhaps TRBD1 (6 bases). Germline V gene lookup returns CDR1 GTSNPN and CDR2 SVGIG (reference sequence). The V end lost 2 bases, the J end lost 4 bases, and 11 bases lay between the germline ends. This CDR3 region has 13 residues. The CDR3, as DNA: TGTGCCTGGAGTCCCAGACAGGCCACTGAAGCTTTCTTT. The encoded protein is CAWSPRQATEAFF.

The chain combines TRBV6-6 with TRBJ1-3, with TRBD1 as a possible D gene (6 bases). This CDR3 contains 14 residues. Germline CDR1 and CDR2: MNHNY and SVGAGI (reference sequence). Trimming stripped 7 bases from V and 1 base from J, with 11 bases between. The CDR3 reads CASIKTGSGNTIYF. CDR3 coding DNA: TGTGCCAGCATTAAAACAGGGTCTGGAAACACCATATATTTT.

In DNA form, the CDR3 reads TGTGCCAGCAGCTTAGGACCTCCGAGCCCCAAGGGAGAGCAGTTCTTC. Translating gives CASSLGPPSPKGEQFF. The rearrangement joins TRBV11-3 to TRBJ2-1; D remains unclear. CDR3 length equals 16 residues. Germline V gene lookup returns CDR1 SGHNT and CDR2 YENEEA. Trimming took 1 base from V and 10 from J, leaving 20 bases between them.

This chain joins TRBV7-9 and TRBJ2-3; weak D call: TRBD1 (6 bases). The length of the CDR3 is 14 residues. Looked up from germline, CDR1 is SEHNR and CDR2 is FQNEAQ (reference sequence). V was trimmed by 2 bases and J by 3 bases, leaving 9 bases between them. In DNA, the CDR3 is TGTGCCAGCAGCTTACAGGGGTGGACAGATACGCAGTATTTT. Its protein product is CASSLQGWTDTQYF.

The CDR3 loop is CASSSTGWGSPLHF. In DNA form, the CDR3 reads TGTGCCAGCAGCTCGACAGGGTGGGGTTCACCCCTCCACTTT. The chain joins TRBV6-5 to TRBJ1-6, with 7 bases fitting TRBD1. CDR1 and CDR2 from the germline V gene are MNHEY and SVGAGI. After removal of 6 bases from V and 9 bases from J, the junction contained 8 bases not matched to a gene. CDR3 length equals 14 residues.

CDR3 sequence reads: CASSPQDQAQYF. CDR3 DNA sequence: TGTGCCAGCTCACCACAGGACCAGGCCCAGTACTTC. J is TRBJ2-5 and V is TRBV18, with D uncertain. Germline CDR1 is KGHSH and CDR2 is LQKENI. V was pared by 1 base and J by 9 bases, with 9 bases between. The CDR3 length is 12 residues.

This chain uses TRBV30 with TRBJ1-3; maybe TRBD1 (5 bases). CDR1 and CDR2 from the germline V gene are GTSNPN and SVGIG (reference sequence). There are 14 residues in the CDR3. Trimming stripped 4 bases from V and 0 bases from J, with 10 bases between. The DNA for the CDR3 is TGTGCCTGGAATCGTAGGGGCTCTGGAAACACCATATATTTT. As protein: CAWNRRGSGNTIYF.

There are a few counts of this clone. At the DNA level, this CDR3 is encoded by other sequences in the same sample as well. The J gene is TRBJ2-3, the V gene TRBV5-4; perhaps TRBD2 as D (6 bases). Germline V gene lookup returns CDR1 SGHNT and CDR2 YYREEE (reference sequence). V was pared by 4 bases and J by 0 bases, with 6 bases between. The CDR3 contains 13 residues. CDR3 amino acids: CASSRGSTDTQYF. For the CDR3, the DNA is TGTGCCAGCAGCCGGGGGAGCACAGATACGCAGTATTTT.

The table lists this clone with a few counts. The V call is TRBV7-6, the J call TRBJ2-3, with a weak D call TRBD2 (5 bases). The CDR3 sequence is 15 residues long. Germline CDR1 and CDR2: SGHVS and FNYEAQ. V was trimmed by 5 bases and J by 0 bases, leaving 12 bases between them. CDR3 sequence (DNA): TGTGCCAGCAGCCCAGCGGCTACTAGCACAGATACGCAGTATTTT. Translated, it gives CASSPAATSTDTQYF. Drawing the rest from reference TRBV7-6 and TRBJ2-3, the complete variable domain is GAGVSQSPRYKVTKRGQDVALRCDPISGHVSLYWYRQALGQGPEFLTYFNYEAQQDKSGLPNDRFSAERPEGSISTLTIQRTEQRDSAMYRCASSPAATSTDTQYFGPGTRLTVL.

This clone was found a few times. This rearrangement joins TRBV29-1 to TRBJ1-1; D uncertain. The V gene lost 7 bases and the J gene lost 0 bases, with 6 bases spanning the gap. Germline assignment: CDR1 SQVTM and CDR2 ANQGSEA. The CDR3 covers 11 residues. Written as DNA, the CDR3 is TGCAGCGGCAAATTGAACACTGAAGCTTTCTTT. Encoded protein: CSGKLNTEAFF.